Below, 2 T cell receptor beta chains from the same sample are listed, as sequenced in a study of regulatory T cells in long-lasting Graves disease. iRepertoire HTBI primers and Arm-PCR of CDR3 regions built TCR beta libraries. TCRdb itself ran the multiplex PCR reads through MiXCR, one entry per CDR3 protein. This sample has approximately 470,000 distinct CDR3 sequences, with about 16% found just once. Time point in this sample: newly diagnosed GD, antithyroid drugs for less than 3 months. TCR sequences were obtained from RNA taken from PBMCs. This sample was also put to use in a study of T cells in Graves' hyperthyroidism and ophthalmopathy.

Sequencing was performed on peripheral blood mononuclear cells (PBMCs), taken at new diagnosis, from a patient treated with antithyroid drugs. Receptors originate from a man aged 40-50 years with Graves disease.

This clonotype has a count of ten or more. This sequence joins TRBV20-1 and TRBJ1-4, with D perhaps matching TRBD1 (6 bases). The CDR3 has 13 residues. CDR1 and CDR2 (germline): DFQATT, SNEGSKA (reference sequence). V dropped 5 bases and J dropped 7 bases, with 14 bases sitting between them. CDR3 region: CSAADIGGEKLFF. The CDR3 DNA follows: TGCAGTGCTGCTGATATAGGGGGTGAAAAACTGTTTTTT.

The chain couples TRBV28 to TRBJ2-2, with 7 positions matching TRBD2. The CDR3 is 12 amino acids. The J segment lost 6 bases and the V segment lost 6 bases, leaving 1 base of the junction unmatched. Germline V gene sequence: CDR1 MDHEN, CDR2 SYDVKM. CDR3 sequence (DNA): TGTGCCAGCAGAGGACTAGCCGGGGAGCTGTTTTTT. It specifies CASRGLAGELFF.